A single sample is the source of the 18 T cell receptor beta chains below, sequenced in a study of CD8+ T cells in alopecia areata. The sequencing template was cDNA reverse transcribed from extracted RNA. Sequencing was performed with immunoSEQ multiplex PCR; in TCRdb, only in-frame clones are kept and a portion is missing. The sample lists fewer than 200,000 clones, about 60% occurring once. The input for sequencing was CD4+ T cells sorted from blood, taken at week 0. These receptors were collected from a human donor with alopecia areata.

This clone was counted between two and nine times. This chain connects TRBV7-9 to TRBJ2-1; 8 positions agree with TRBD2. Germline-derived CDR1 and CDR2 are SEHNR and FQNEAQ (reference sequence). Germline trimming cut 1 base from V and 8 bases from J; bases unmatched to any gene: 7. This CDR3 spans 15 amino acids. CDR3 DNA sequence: TGTGCCAGCAGCTTAGGATTACGGGGGGGCGATGAGCAGTTCTTC. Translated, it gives CASSLGLRGGDEQFF.

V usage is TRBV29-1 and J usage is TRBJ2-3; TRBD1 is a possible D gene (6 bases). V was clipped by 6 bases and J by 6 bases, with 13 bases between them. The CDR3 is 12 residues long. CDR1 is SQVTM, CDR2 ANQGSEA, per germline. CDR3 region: CSVKGGGDTQYF. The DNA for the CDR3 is TGCAGCGTCAAAGGGGGTGGGGATACGCAGTATTTT.

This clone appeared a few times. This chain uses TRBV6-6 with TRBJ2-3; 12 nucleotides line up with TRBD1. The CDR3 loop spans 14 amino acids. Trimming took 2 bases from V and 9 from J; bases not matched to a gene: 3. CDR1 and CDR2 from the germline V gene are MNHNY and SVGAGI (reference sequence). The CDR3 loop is CASSYGTGGATQYF. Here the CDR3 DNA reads TGTGCCAGCAGTTACGGGACAGGGGGCGCGACGCAGTATTTT.

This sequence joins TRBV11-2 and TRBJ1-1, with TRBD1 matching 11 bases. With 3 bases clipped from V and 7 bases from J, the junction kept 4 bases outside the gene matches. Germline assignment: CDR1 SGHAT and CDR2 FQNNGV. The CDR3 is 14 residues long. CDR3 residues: CASSFRTGGFEAFF. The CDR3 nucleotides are TGTGCCAGCAGCTTCAGGACAGGGGGCTTTGAAGCTTTCTTT.

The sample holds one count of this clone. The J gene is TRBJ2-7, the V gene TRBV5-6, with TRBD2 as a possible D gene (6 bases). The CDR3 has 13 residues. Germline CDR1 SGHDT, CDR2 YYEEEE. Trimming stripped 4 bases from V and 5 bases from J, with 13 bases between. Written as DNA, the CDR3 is TGTGCCAGCAGCACCGGAGGGGTCCACGAGCAGTACTTC. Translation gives CASSTGGVHEQYF.

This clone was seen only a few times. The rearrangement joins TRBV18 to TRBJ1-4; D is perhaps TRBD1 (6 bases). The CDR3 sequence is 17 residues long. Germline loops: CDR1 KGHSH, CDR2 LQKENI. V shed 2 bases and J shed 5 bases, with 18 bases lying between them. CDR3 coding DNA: TGTGCCAGCTCACCAAGTTCTTGGGACAAACCAAATGAAAAACTGTTTTTT. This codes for CASSPSSWDKPNEKLFF.

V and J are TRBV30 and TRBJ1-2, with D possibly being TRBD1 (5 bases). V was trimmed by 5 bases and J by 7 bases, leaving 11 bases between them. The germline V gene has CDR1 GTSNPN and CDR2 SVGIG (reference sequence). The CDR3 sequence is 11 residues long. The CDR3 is CAWGTRVGYTF. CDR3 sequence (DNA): TGTGCCTGGGGGACCAGGGTTGGCTACACCTTC.

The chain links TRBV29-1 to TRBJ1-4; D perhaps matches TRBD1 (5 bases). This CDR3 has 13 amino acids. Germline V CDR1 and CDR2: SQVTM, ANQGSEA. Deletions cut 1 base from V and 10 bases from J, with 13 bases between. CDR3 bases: TGCAGCGTTGAAGCCGGGGGGATGGGAAAACTGTTTTTT. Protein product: CSVEAGGMGKLFF.

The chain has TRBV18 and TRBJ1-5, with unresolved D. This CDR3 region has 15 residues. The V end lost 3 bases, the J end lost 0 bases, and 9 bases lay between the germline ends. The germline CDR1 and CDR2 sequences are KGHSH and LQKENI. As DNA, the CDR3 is TGTGCCAGCTCACCTGAGGCGATTAGCAATCAGCCCCAGCATTTT. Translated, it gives CASSPEAISNQPQHF.

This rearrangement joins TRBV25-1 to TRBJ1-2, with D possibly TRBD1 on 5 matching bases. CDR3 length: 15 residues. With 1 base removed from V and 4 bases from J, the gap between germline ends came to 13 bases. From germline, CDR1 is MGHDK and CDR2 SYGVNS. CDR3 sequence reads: CASSESGARGYGYTF. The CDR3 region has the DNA TGTGCCAGCAGTGAATCCGGGGCTAGGGGCTATGGCTACACCTTC.

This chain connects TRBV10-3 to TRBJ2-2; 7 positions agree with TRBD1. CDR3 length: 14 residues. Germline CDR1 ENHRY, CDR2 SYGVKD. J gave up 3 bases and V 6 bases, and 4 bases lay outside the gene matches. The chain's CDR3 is CAIRGTVYTGELFF. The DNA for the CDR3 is TGTGCCATCAGAGGGACAGTTTACACCGGGGAGCTGTTTTTT.

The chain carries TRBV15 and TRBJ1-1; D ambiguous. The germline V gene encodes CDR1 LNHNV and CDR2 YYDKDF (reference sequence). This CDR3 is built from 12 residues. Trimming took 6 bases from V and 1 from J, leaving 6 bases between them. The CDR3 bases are TGTGCCACCAGTGCCAAGAACACTGAAGCTTTCTTT. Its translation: CATSAKNTEAFF.

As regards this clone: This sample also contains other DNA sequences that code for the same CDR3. The CDR3 here is CSVGTGLTYEQYF. CDR3 DNA: TGCAGCGTTGGGACAGGGTTAACCTACGAGCAGTACTTC. The rearrangement links TRBV29-1 to TRBJ2-7, with 8 bases fitting TRBD1. Looked up from germline, CDR1 is SQVTM and CDR2 is ANQGSEA. This CDR3 region has 13 residues. The ends lost 4 bases at V and 2 bases at J; junction bases unmatched: 4.

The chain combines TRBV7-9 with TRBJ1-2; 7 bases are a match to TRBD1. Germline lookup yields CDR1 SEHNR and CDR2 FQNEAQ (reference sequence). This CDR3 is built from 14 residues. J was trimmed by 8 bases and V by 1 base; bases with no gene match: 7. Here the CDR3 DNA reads TGTGCCAGCAGCTTAGAGTCCAGGGGGGAAGGCTACACCTTC. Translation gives CASSLESRGEGYTF.

In DNA form, the CDR3 reads TGTGCCAGCAGCTCCCTGGGGGACAGGGTCACAGATACGCAGTATTTT. Translation gives CASSSLGDRVTDTQYF. V usage is TRBV14 and J usage is TRBJ2-3, with 9 bases matching TRBD1. CDR3 length: 16 amino acids. J gave up 2 bases and V 5 bases, and 8 bases lay outside the gene matches. Germline CDR1 and CDR2: SGHDN and FVKESK.

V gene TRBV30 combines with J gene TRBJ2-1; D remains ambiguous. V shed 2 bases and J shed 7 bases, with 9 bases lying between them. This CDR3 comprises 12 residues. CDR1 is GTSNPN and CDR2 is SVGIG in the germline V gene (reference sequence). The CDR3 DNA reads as TGTGCCTGGAGTACCCGCCTGAATGAGCAGTTCTTC. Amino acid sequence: CAWSTRLNEQFF.

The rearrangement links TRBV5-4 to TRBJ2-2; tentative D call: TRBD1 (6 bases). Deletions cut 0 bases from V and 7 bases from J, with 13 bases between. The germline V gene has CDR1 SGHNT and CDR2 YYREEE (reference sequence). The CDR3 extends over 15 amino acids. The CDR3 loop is CASSLEQGLDGELFF. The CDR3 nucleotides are TGTGCCAGCAGCTTGGAACAGGGTCTCGACGGGGAGCTGTTTTTT.

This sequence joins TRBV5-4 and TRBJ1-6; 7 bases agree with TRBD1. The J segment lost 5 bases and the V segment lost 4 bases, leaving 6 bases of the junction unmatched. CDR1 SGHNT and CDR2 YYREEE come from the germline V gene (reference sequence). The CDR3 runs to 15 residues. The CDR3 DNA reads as TGTGCCAGCAGCCTGGACAGGCGAGATAATTCACCCCTCCACTTT. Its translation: CASSLDRRDNSPLHF.